The clone carrying this T cell receptor beta chain was found once. Some clones are missing from TCRdb's copy, which holds only in-frame ones; the method was immunoSEQ multiplex PCR. The sample consists of over 250,000 clones, 70% to 90% of them appearing once. This sample is drawn from a study of cytomegalovirus exposure and HLA in healthy donors. CDR3 length: 14 residues. V shed 1 base and J shed 10 bases, with 16 bases lying between them. Germline loops: CDR1 MNHNS, CDR2 SASEGT. Separation from the roughly 670-subject first cohort characterized the roughly 130-subject validation cohort, to which the donors belonged.

The V and J genes are TRBV6-1 and TRBJ1-1; D is possibly TRBD1 (5 bases). This clonotype originated in a young woman in good health and CMV-seronegative. The source material was PBMCs. The CDR3 sequence is CASSEGVQVGGAFF. CDR3 in DNA: TGTGCCAGCAGTGAAGGCGTGCAGGTCGGGGGAGCTTTCTTT.